The 27 T cell receptor beta chains presented below share a single source sample, sequenced in a study of blood T cells in healthy people across ages. A second PCR of roughly 7 to 11 cycles used a sample-barcoded 5' primer and a J-beta primer mix. Via MiXCR, TCRdb re-called the 5' RACE reads, giving one row per CDR3 protein. This sample carries some 710,000 distinct CDR3 sequences, about 45% of them seen once, and the ten largest clones take 15% to 20%. What was sequenced was blood. The origin of the receptors is an elderly man in good health.

The rearrangement links TRBV27 to TRBJ1-1; D not certain. Looked up from germline, CDR1 is MNHEY and CDR2 is SMNVEV (reference sequence). The ends were cut back, 4 bases at V and 1 base at J, with 13 bases in the middle. This CDR3 is built from 15 residues. The CDR3 DNA follows: TGTGCCAGCAGTTCCGGGGAGACTTGGAACACTGAAGCTTTCTTT. Translating it yields CASSSGETWNTEAFF.

This clonotype was seen at least ten times. V gene TRBV14 combines with J gene TRBJ2-1, with D unresolved. Germline V gene data show CDR1 as SGHDN and CDR2 as FVKESK. The CDR3 runs to 14 residues. V gave up 1 base and J gave up 1 base, with 5 bases separating them. CDR3 region: CASSQGLSYNEQFF. For the CDR3, the DNA is TGTGCCAGCAGCCAAGGACTGTCCTACAATGAGCAGTTCTTC.

The V call is TRBV29-1, the J call TRBJ2-3, with D unresolved. Germline assignment: CDR1 SQVTM and CDR2 ANQGSEA. CDR3 length equals 11 residues. V was pared by 7 bases and J by 5 bases, with 10 bases between. The CDR3 nucleotides read TGCAGCGCTATTCGGGTAGATACGCAGTATTTT. Translating gives CSAIRVDTQYF.

This clonotype has just a few counts. The chain links TRBV7-2 to TRBJ2-5; D perhaps matches TRBD1 (6 bases). Trimming took 5 bases from V and 1 from J, leaving 14 bases between them. The CDR3 contains 15 residues. Germline V lookup: CDR1 SGHTA, CDR2 FQGNSA. The CDR3 spells CASSTPGHRQETQYF. In nucleotides, the CDR3 is TGTGCCAGCAGCACTCCGGGACATCGCCAAGAGACCCAGTACTTC.

This CDR3 is CASSEGSLSNQPQHF. The CDR3, as DNA: TGTGCCAGCAGCGAAGGGTCACTTAGCAATCAGCCCCAGCATTTT. The J gene is TRBJ1-5, the V gene TRBV7-9; D uncertain. The CDR3 runs 15 residues. The germline V gene has CDR1 SEHNR and CDR2 FQNEAQ (reference sequence). V dropped 5 bases and J dropped 0 bases, with 11 bases sitting between them.

J is TRBJ1-5 and V is TRBV6-6; D perhaps matches TRBD1 (6 bases). With 3 bases removed from V and 4 bases from J, the gap between germline ends came to 10 bases. Germline V gene lookup returns CDR1 MNHNY and CDR2 SVGAGI (reference sequence). The CDR3 runs to 14 residues. CDR3 DNA sequence: TGTGCCAGCAGTTATGGGGGGCGGAATCAGCCCCAGCATTTT. Encoded protein: CASSYGGRNQPQHF.

This clonotype was seen a handful of times. The J gene is TRBJ2-4, the V gene TRBV27; no firm D call. The assigned J gene may be wrong: the sequence end matches TRBJ2-5 better. Germline CDR1 reads MNHEY; CDR2 reads SMNVEV (reference sequence). The CDR3 runs 15 residues. CDR3 nucleotide sequence: TGTGCCAGCAGTTTATTAGGAAAGCTCTGGGAGACCCAGTACTTC. Protein: CASSLLGKLWETQYF.

Of note for this clonotype: This clone may be a read error of a much larger clone one base away. The rearrangement joins TRBV29-1 to TRBJ2-5; 7 nucleotides align to TRBD1. Matching the DNA end better, TRBJ2-7 makes the J call doubtful. This CDR3 spans 13 amino acids. Looked up from germline, CDR1 is SQVTM and CDR2 is ANQGSEA. The CDR3 bases are TGCGGCGTTGAGACGGGGACAGCTTACGAGCAGTACTTC. Encoded protein: CGVETGTAYEQYF.

This clonotype was found once. This chain connects TRBV27 to TRBJ1-1; D ambiguous. The germline gives CDR1 MNHEY, CDR2 SMNVEV (reference sequence). V gave up 6 bases and J gave up 4 bases, with 12 bases separating them. This CDR3 spans 13 amino acids. The CDR3: CASSLTQVTEAFF. CDR3 sequence (DNA): TGTGCCAGCAGCCTAACCCAGGTCACTGAAGCTTTCTTT.

In regard to this clonotype: One end of the junction varies from germline; a read error may be responsible. The rearrangement joins TRBV12-3 or TRBV12-4 to TRBJ2-7, with D possibly TRBD1 on 6 matching bases. The CDR3 consists of 14 residues. The DNA for the CDR3 is TGTGCCAGCAGTTTAGGGACAGCGTCCTACGGGCAGTACTTC. As protein: CASSLGTASYGQYF.

This clonotype was counted only a few times. This sequence joins TRBV12-3 or TRBV12-4 and TRBJ2-3; D remains ambiguous. V lost 6 bases and J lost 6, with 10 bases in between. The CDR3 has 12 residues. The CDR3 DNA reads as TGTGCCAGCAGAGCGACCCCCGATACGCAGTATTTT. Translated: CASRATPDTQYF.

This clonotype was observed a handful of times. The chain couples TRBV9 to TRBJ2-3, with D possibly TRBD2 on 6 matching bases. V dropped 2 bases and J dropped 6 bases, with 13 bases sitting between them. This CDR3 has 14 residues. Germline V lookup: CDR1 SGDLS, CDR2 YYNGEE. CDR3 sequence: CASSVREITDTQYF. The DNA for the CDR3 is TGTGCCAGCAGCGTCCGGGAGATCACGGATACGCAGTATTTT.

This clonotype has at least ten counts. This rearrangement joins TRBV29-1 to TRBJ2-4; 7 bases fit TRBD1. The V segment lost 6 bases and the J segment 0 bases; nucleotides outside the gene matches: 5. Per the germline V gene, CDR1 is SQVTM and CDR2 is ANQGSEA. The CDR3 has 14 residues. CDR3 sequence: CSVQGKLAKNIQYF. The CDR3 coding sequence is TGCAGCGTACAGGGGAAACTAGCCAAAAACATTCAGTACTTC.

To note about this clonotype: A clone one base away is much larger, so this may be a read error. The chain carries TRBV20-1 and TRBJ2-7; D is ambiguous. The ends were cut back, 6 bases at V and 7 bases at J, with 19 bases in the middle. Germline assignment: CDR1 DFQATT and CDR2 SNEGSKA (reference sequence). The CDR3 contains 13 residues. CDR3 bases: TGCAGTGCGCCCCCAAGTACCTACAATGAGCAGTACTTC. Its protein product is CSAPPSTYNEQYF.

This sequence joins TRBV6-6 and TRBJ2-1; TRBD1 aligns across 9 bases. The CDR3 extends over 14 amino acids. Germline V lookup: CDR1 MNHNY, CDR2 SVGAGI (reference sequence). Trimming removed 10 bases from V and 8 bases from J; junction bases left unmatched: 12. Here the CDR3 reads CANRLPDRGDEQFF. In nucleotides, the CDR3 is TGTGCCAACAGGCTACCGGACAGGGGAGATGAGCAGTTCTTC.

This chain joins TRBV7-2 and TRBJ2-4; TRBD2 matches at 11 bases. Germline assignment: CDR1 SGHTA and CDR2 FQGNSA. There are 16 residues in the CDR3. Unmatched junction bases numbered 2, after V lost 1 base and J lost 3 bases. In nucleotides, the CDR3 is TGTGCCAGCAGCTTAGAAGGGACTAGCGGCAAAAACATTCAGTACTTC. Protein sequence: CASSLEGTSGKNIQYF.

The genes are TRBV27 and TRBJ2-4, with a tentative D call TRBD2 (6 bases). The J call may be wrong; the DNA end is better matched by TRBJ2-7. Germline V gene data show CDR1 as MNHEY and CDR2 as SMNVEV (reference sequence). This CDR3 contains 12 residues. In nucleotides, the CDR3 is TGTGCCAGCAGTTTACCGGGGGTCGAGCAGTACTTC. It yields the protein CASSLPGVEQYF.

This chain joins TRBV7-6 and TRBJ2-5, with a weak D call TRBD1 (5 bases). This CDR3 has 13 amino acids. From germline, CDR1 is SGHVS and CDR2 FNYEAQ. With 2 bases removed from V and 5 bases from J, the gap between germline ends came to 9 bases. This CDR3 reads CASSLQGWETQYF. CDR3 bases: TGTGCCAGCAGCTTACAGGGTTGGGAGACCCAGTACTTC. The full variable domain, rest sourced from reference TRBV7-6 and TRBJ2-5, is GAGVSQSPRYKVTKRGQDVALRCDPISGHVSLYWYRQALGQGPEFLTYFNYEAQQDKSGLPNDRFSAERPEGSISTLTIQRTEQRDSAMYRCASSLQGWETQYFGPGTRLLVL.

The rearrangement joins TRBV18 to TRBJ1-1; 11 bases are shared with TRBD1. CDR1 and CDR2 (germline): KGHSH, LQKENI. This CDR3 has 13 amino acids. J gave up 11 bases and V 5 bases, and 7 bases lay outside the gene matches. CDR3 sequence: CASSAGQGVAAFF. The CDR3 region has the DNA TGTGCCAGCTCAGCGGGACAGGGGGTCGCGGCTTTCTTT.

The gene calls are TRBV7-9 and TRBJ2-5; no clear D. V was trimmed by 3 bases and J by 2 bases, leaving 10 bases between them. The CDR3 sequence is 14 residues long. Germline-derived CDR1 and CDR2 are SEHNR and FQNEAQ (reference sequence). CDR3 sequence reads: CASSFLSPQETQYF. The CDR3 DNA sequence: TGTGCCAGCAGCTTCCTGTCCCCACAAGAGACCCAGTACTTC.

This clonotype came up many times. V gene TRBV5-1 combines with J gene TRBJ1-5; 8 nucleotides line up with TRBD1. The CDR3 is 16 amino acids. The V and J ends lost 4 bases and 0 bases, in that order; junction bases with no gene match: 6. Germline assignment: CDR1 SGHRS and CDR2 YFSETQ. CDR3 nucleotides: TGCGCCAGCAGCCTAGGGACAGGTTATAGCAATCAGCCCCAGCATTTT. Its protein product is CASSLGTGYSNQPQHF.

This clonotype was recorded a few times. V usage is TRBV28 and J usage is TRBJ2-3, with 7 bases fitting TRBD2. V lost 7 bases and J lost 4; bases outside the gene matches: 11. Germline V CDR1 and CDR2: MDHEN, SYDVKM. The CDR3 is made up of 15 amino acids. CDR3 in amino acids: CASTSPRGGADTQYF. In nucleotides, the CDR3 is TGTGCCAGCACCTCCCCTCGTGGGGGGGCAGATACGCAGTATTTT.

V usage is TRBV12-3 or TRBV12-4 and J usage is TRBJ2-4; no reliable D call. The CDR3 has 10 residues. Trimming left V 3 bases short and J 9 bases short, with 3 bases between. The chain's CDR3 is CASSFGIQYF. The DNA for the CDR3 is TGTGCCAGCAGTTTTGGCATTCAGTACTTC.

Of note for this clonotype: One end of the junction does not line up with germline, which may come from a read error. The rearrangement links TRBV4-3 to TRBJ2-3; D is uncertain. This CDR3 contains 13 residues. CDR1 and CDR2 (germline): LGHNA, YSLEER. CDR3 protein: CASSQASSDTQYF. The CDR3 DNA follows: TGTGCCAGCAGCCAAGCTAGTTCTGATACGCAGTATTTT.

This chain joins TRBV5-4 and TRBJ2-2; 10 bases map to TRBD2. With V trimmed by 1 base and J by 5 bases, 2 bases remained unmatched. CDR3 length: 15 residues. Germline V gives CDR1 SGHNT, CDR2 YYREEE (reference sequence). Here the CDR3 reads CASSLSGRGTGELFF. The CDR3 DNA reads TGTGCCAGCAGCTTGAGCGGGAGGGGGACCGGGGAGCTGTTTTTT.

As DNA, the CDR3 is TGTGCCATCAGCGGTAGCGGGAGTTATACCGGGGAGCTGTTTTTT. Translated: CAISGSGSYTGELFF. The chain uses TRBV10-3 and TRBJ2-2; TRBD2 matches 9 bases. With V trimmed by 6 bases and J by 5 bases, 7 bases remained unmatched. The CDR3 has 15 amino acids. Germline V gives CDR1 ENHRY, CDR2 SYGVKD.

This chain connects TRBV7-2 to TRBJ2-7; 7 nucleotides match TRBD2. Germline V gene data show CDR1 as SGHTA and CDR2 as FQGNSA. Trimming removed 5 bases from V and 3 bases from J; junction bases left unmatched: 10. The CDR3 runs 15 residues. The CDR3 DNA reads TGTGCCAGCAGCCTATTTGCGGGAGTGATCTACGAGCAGTACTTC. Translating it yields CASSLFAGVIYEQYF. The whole variable domain, filled in from reference TRBV7-2 and TRBJ2-7, reads GAGVSQSPSNKVTEKGKDVELRCDPISGHTALYWYRQSLGQGLEFLIYFQGNSAPDKSGLPSDRFSAERTGGSVSTLTIQRTQQEDSAVYLCASSLFAGVIYEQYFGPGTRLTVT.